A single sample is the source of the 31 T cell receptor beta chains below, sequenced in a study of T cell repertoires in cytomegalovirus infection. TCRdb analysed the reads with MiXCR anew, one entry per CDR3 protein. The sample lists 450,000 to 600,000 distinct CDR3 sequences; about 33% were seen once. These receptors have no known antigen. The sample here was cultured PBMCs, taken from culture after CMV antigen stimulation. These receptors originate from a human donor in good health (CMV status not recorded). Some clones in this sample may be carry-over from other donors' samples.

This clonotype occurred a few times. The J gene is TRBJ2-7, the V gene TRBV27; 16 nucleotides agree with TRBD2. CDR3 size: 16 residues. Germline values: CDR1 MNHEY, CDR2 SMNVEV (reference sequence). Germline trimming cut 6 bases from V and 2 bases from J; bases unmatched to any gene: 4. The CDR3 is CASRAGTSGRAYEQYF. As DNA, the CDR3 is TGTGCCAGCAGAGCCGGGACTAGCGGGAGGGCCTACGAGCAGTACTTC.

This clonotype was found a few times. This rearrangement joins TRBV7-2 to TRBJ2-2; D unclear. This CDR3 has 13 residues. The germline V gene has CDR1 SGHTA and CDR2 FQGNSA. V was clipped by 2 bases and J by 4 bases, with 5 bases between them. DNA of the CDR3: TGTGCCAGCAGCTTAATGATCACCGGGGAGCTGTTTTTT. Protein: CASSLMITGELFF.

This clonotype has only one observation. V usage is TRBV3-1 and J usage is TRBJ2-7, with 9 bases lining up with TRBD1. The CDR3 consists of 14 residues. Losses at the gene ends were 1 base for V and 7 bases for J; bases not matched to a gene: 5. Germline-derived CDR1 and CDR2 are LGHDT and YNNKEL (reference sequence). CDR3 residues: CASSQGTGAGEQYV. The CDR3 bases are TGTGCCAGCAGCCAAGGGACAGGGGCGGGGGAGCAGTACGTC.

The gene calls are TRBV20-1 and TRBJ1-2, with TRBD1 matching over 8 bases. Germline V gene lookup returns CDR1 DFQATT and CDR2 SNEGSKA (reference sequence). V shed 1 base, J shed 4 bases, and the junction held 17 bases outside the gene matches. This CDR3 has 18 amino acids. In DNA, the CDR3 is TGCAGTGCTAGAGGTTATTCTAGAAAAGGACAGGGACGCTATGGCTACACCTTC. It codes for CSARGYSRKGQGRYGYTF.

This clonotype has just a few counts. This rearrangement joins TRBV5-6 to TRBJ2-1; 10 positions agree with TRBD2. CDR1 and CDR2 from the germline V gene are SGHDT and YYEEEE. V gave up 4 bases and J gave up 4 bases; unmatched junction bases: 5. CDR3 length: 15 residues. CDR3 bases: TGTGCCAGCAGCGGGCTAGCGGGAGATTACAATGAGCAGTTCTTC. Residues: CASSGLAGDYNEQFF. Using reference TRBV5-6 and TRBJ2-1 for the parts outside the CDR3, the full variable domain is DAGVTQSPTHLIKTRGQQVTLRCSPKSGHDTVSWYQQALGQGPQFIFQYYEEEERQRGNFPDRFSGHQFPNYSSELNVNALLLGDSALYLCASSGLAGDYNEQFFGPGTRLTVL.

The rearrangement uses TRBV20-1 and TRBJ1-1; D gene unclear. Trimming left V 1 base short and J 5 bases short, with 14 bases between. Germline-derived CDR1 and CDR2 are DFQATT and SNEGSKA (reference sequence). This CDR3 is 14 amino acids long. The CDR3 DNA reads as TGCAGTGCTAGAGTCGAAGCAGCGGGAACTGAAGCTTTCTTT. This translates into CSARVEAAGTEAFF.

The J gene is TRBJ2-5, the V gene TRBV4-1; D is unclear. Trimming took off 0 bases at V and 5 bases at J, with 13 bases between the two ends. CDR3 length: 15 amino acids. Per germline, CDR1 MGHRA and CDR2 YSYEKL. The CDR3 DNA is TGCGCCAGCAGCCAAGAAGGGCTTCCGGCGGAGACCCAGTACTTC. This codes for CASSQEGLPAETQYF.

This clonotype was counted only a few times. This chain uses TRBV6-2 or TRBV6-3 with TRBJ2-2, with TRBD2 matching over 8 bases. CDR1 MNHEY and CDR2 SVGEGT come from the germline V gene. V was clipped by 1 base and J by 4 bases; unmatched bases: 2. This CDR3 region has 15 residues. CDR3 sequence reads: CASSYFAGGTGELFF. The CDR3 DNA follows: TGTGCCAGCAGTTACTTCGCGGGAGGCACCGGGGAGCTGTTTTTT.

The table lists this clonotype with many counts. The chain links TRBV11-2 to TRBJ2-7, with 12 bases matching TRBD1. Losses at the gene ends were 1 base for V and 3 bases for J; bases not matched to a gene: 13. The CDR3 loop spans 19 amino acids. Per the germline V gene, CDR1 is SGHAT and CDR2 is FQNNGV. CDR3 in amino acids: CASSLVGGTGGVRGYEQYF. CDR3 DNA sequence: TGTGCCAGCAGCTTAGTAGGCGGGACAGGGGGCGTAAGGGGCTACGAGCAGTACTTC.

V usage is TRBV10-3 and J usage is TRBJ2-1, with TRBD2 identical over 7 bases. The germline gives CDR1 ENHRY, CDR2 SYGVKD. This CDR3 has 14 amino acids. Trimming cost V 5 bases and J 7 bases; bases outside gene matches: 8. The CDR3 region has the DNA TGTGCCATCAGTTTGGCGGGAGACTCGAATGAGCAGTTCTTC. It specifies CAISLAGDSNEQFF.

This clonotype was detected only a few times. The V and J genes are TRBV7-8 and TRBJ2-1; 9 bases fit TRBD1. This CDR3 comprises 16 residues. V lost 2 bases, J lost 3 bases, and 5 bases stayed unmatched. The V gene's germline CDR1 is SGHVS and CDR2 FQNEAQ. The CDR3, as DNA: TGTGCCAGCAGCTTATCCGGGACAGGGATCTACAATGAGCAGTTCTTC. The encoded protein is CASSLSGTGIYNEQFF.

This clonotype came up a few times. The chain links TRBV7-6 to TRBJ2-5; 11 bases align to TRBD2. The V and J ends lost 2 bases and 1 base, in that order; junction bases with no gene match: 3. There are 16 residues in the CDR3. Germline V gene data show CDR1 as SGHVS and CDR2 as FNYEAQ. CDR3 nucleotide sequence: TGTGCCAGCAGCTTAAGGACTAGCGGGTCCCAAGAGACCCAGTACTTC. Its protein product is CASSLRTSGSQETQYF.

This clonotype appeared a few times. The chain employs TRBV19 and TRBJ2-6; no clear D gene. V dropped 7 bases and J dropped 0 bases, with 10 bases sitting between them. CDR1 is LNHDA, CDR2 SQIVND, per germline (reference sequence). The CDR3 has 15 amino acids. The chain's CDR3 is CASKGLSSGANVLTF. The CDR3 DNA reads TGTGCCAGTAAGGGCTTAAGCTCTGGGGCCAACGTCCTGACTTTC. Filled out from reference TRBV19 and TRBJ2-6, the complete variable domain reads DGGITQSPKYLFRKEGQNVTLSCEQNLNHDAMYWYRQDPGQGLRLIYYSQIVNDFQKGDIAEGYSVSREKKESFPLTVTSAQKNPTAFYLCASKGLSSGANVLTFGAGSRLTVL.

For the CDR3, the DNA is TGTGCCAGCAGTTTCTTAGCGGGAGTCACCGGGGAGCTGTTTTTT. The encoded protein is CASSFLAGVTGELFF. The chain links TRBV12-3 or TRBV12-4 to TRBJ2-2, with 9 bases lining up with TRBD2. Trimming cost V 3 bases and J 4 bases; bases outside gene matches: 3. This CDR3 is built from 15 residues.

The genes are TRBV10-3 and TRBJ1-1; no definite D call. The CDR3 length is 14 residues. Trimming took 3 bases from V and 1 from J, leaving 9 bases between them. The V gene's germline CDR1 is ENHRY and CDR2 SYGVKD. CDR3 DNA: TGTGCCATCAGTGATTCCGGTGGGAACACTGAAGCTTTCTTT. It encodes CAISDSGGNTEAFF.

This clonotype was seen only a few times. This rearrangement joins TRBV7-6 to TRBJ2-3; tentatively, D is TRBD2 (5 bases). Trimming cost V 5 bases and J 3 bases, with 12 bases left between them. CDR1 is SGHVS, CDR2 FNYEAQ, per germline. There are 14 residues in the CDR3. The CDR3 loop reads CASSPGLTTDTQYF. For the CDR3, the DNA is TGTGCCAGCAGCCCCGGACTTACGACAGATACGCAGTATTTT.

CDR3 protein: CASSYFAGGTDTQYF. The CDR3 region has the DNA TGTGCCAGCAGTTACTTTGCGGGCGGCACAGATACGCAGTATTTT. The V gene is TRBV6-2 or TRBV6-3, the J gene TRBJ2-3; D possibly corresponds to TRBD2 (5 bases). CDR3 size: 15 residues. V lost 1 base to trimming and J lost 1 base, with 9 bases between them. CDR1 is MNHEY and CDR2 is SVGEGT in the germline V gene.

This clonotype was detected ten times or more. The rearrangement links TRBV7-2 to TRBJ2-3, with 9 bases aligning to TRBD2. In germline, CDR1 is SGHTA, CDR2 FQGNSA. V lost 5 bases and J lost 0; bases outside the gene matches: 6. The CDR3 covers 16 residues. The CDR3 DNA sequence: TGTGCCAGCAGCCCCCGACTAGCGGTGAGCACAGATACGCAGTATTTT. This sequence encodes CASSPRLAVSTDTQYF.

The chain combines TRBV12-3 or TRBV12-4 with TRBJ2-2, with D possibly TRBD2 on 6 matching bases. The length of the CDR3 is 12 residues. The CDR3 region has the DNA TGTGCTTACAAGAGGGAGGTCGGGGAGCTGTTTTTT. Protein product: CAYKREVGELFF.

V usage is TRBV4-1 and J usage is TRBJ1-1; maybe TRBD1 (5 bases). The CDR3 covers 15 residues. Per germline, CDR1 MGHRA and CDR2 YSYEKL. Between the trimmed V and J ends, which lost 1 base and 0 bases, there was a span of 9 bases. The CDR3: CASSQGRGLNTEAFF. As DNA, the CDR3 is TGCGCCAGCAGCCAAGGGCGGGGGTTGAACACTGAAGCTTTCTTT.

This clonotype was counted a few times. The rearrangement links TRBV4-3 to TRBJ2-3; 10 bases match TRBD1. The CDR3 sequence is 14 residues long. From germline, CDR1 is LGHNA and CDR2 YSLEER. V shed 4 bases, J shed 4 bases, and the junction held 2 bases outside the gene matches. CDR3 sequence (DNA): TGCGCCAGCAGCCCAGGGACAGGGGCAGATACGCAGTATTTT. It translates to CASSPGTGADTQYF.

This clonotype has a handful of counts. The genes are TRBV6-5 and TRBJ2-2, with TRBD2 as a possible D gene (5 bases). Trimming shortened V by 2 bases and J by 4 bases, and 5 bases separated the two germline ends. Per germline, CDR1 MNHEY and CDR2 SVGAGI. CDR3 length equals 13 residues. The CDR3 is CASSYEGTGELFF. CDR3 bases: TGTGCCAGCAGTTACGAGGGCACCGGGGAGCTGTTTTTT.

The chain has TRBV27 and TRBJ2-5; D may be TRBD2 (6 bases). Per germline, CDR1 MNHEY and CDR2 SMNVEV (reference sequence). Trimming took off 3 bases at V and 2 bases at J, with 10 bases between the two ends. The CDR3 contains 14 residues. The CDR3, as DNA: TGTGCCAGCAGTTTGTTGCGGGGACAAGAGACCCAGTACTTC. Translation: CASSLLRGQETQYF.

This sequence joins TRBV7-9 and TRBJ1-1; D possibly corresponds to TRBD1 (5 bases). Germline lookup yields CDR1 SEHNR and CDR2 FQNEAQ (reference sequence). The CDR3 totals 14 residues. Trimming shortened V by 1 base and J by 6 bases, and 12 bases separated the two germline ends. The chain's CDR3 is CASSLVQGVPEAFF. The CDR3 DNA reads as TGTGCCAGCAGCTTAGTTCAGGGTGTTCCTGAAGCTTTCTTT.

V and J are TRBV19 and TRBJ2-3; 11 bases are a match to TRBD2. V gave up 3 bases and J gave up 4 bases; unmatched junction bases: 3. The CDR3 consists of 15 residues. Germline lookup yields CDR1 LNHDA and CDR2 SQIVND (reference sequence). CDR3 sequence (DNA): TGTGCCAGTAGTATGATGACTAGCGGGGCAGATACGCAGTATTTT. Protein product: CASSMMTSGADTQYF.

This clonotype was observed a few times. The chain is built from TRBV6-1 and TRBJ2-5; maybe TRBD1 (6 bases). Germline V gene lookup returns CDR1 MNHNS and CDR2 SASEGT. Trimming pared 11 bases from V and 4 bases from J, leaving 23 bases between. There are 15 residues in the CDR3. CDR3 nucleotides: TGTGCCGTTCTCGGACAGCTTCGGTTAATAGAGACCCAGTACTTC. Translation gives CAVLGQLRLIETQYF.

This clonotype was seen more than once but under ten times. The chain carries TRBV14 and TRBJ1-1; the D gene is possibly TRBD1 (6 bases). Germline CDR1 and CDR2: SGHDN and FVKESK. V was cut by 0 bases and J by 1 base, with 15 bases left in between. The CDR3 contains 17 residues. CDR3 in amino acids: CASSQDGGSVPNTEAFF. The CDR3 DNA follows: TGTGCCAGCAGCCAAGATGGGGGCAGCGTCCCGAACACTGAAGCTTTCTTT.

CDR3 in amino acids: CASRGDSRFYGYTF. The CDR3 region has the DNA TGTGCCAGCAGGGGGGACAGTCGATTCTATGGCTACACCTTC. This sequence joins TRBV28 and TRBJ1-2; TRBD1 aligns across 7 bases. CDR1 MDHEN and CDR2 SYDVKM come from the germline V gene. V dropped 6 bases and J dropped 4; count of bases not matched to a gene: 8. This CDR3 contains 14 residues.

This chain connects TRBV6-1 to TRBJ1-2, with D tentatively TRBD1 (6 bases). CDR3 size: 13 residues. Germline CDR1 and CDR2: MNHNS and SASEGT. Deletions cut 9 bases from V and 4 bases from J, with 15 bases between. The CDR3: CASRTGTGYGYTF. The CDR3 DNA reads TGTGCCAGTCGAACAGGGACTGGCTATGGCTACACCTTC.

This clonotype was observed a handful of times. The chain couples TRBV4-2 to TRBJ1-5; weak D call: TRBD1 (5 bases). V was clipped by 0 bases and J by 5 bases, with 11 bases between them. The CDR3 is made up of 15 amino acids. Looked up from germline, CDR1 is LGHNA and CDR2 is YNFKEQ. DNA of the CDR3: TGTGCCAGCAGCCAAGAGGGAGACAGTGATCAGCCCCAGCATTTT. This sequence encodes CASSQEGDSDQPQHF.

Only a few counts were recorded for this clonotype. The gene calls are TRBV19 and TRBJ2-3; 8 bases are shared with TRBD2. J gave up 3 bases and V 3 bases, and 5 bases lay outside the gene matches. This CDR3 comprises 15 residues. The germline V gene has CDR1 LNHDA and CDR2 SQIVND (reference sequence). The CDR3 coding sequence is TGTGCCAGTAGTATGTCAGCGGGAGTTACAGATACGCAGTATTTT. Translation gives CASSMSAGVTDTQYF.